This is a list of T cell receptor beta chains from one sample in a study of T cell changes during pregnancy in multiple sclerosis. Repertoires were generated with immunoSEQ multiplex PCR, while TCRdb's copy carries only in-frame clones and drops some. The sample holds under 45,000 clones, 90% to 95% seen once. The material sequenced was CD4+ T cells from peripheral blood mononuclear cells, taken in the second trimester of pregnancy. These receptors all come from a female donor in good health, enrolled as a control in a pregnancy study. CDR3s include the opening cysteine and the closing phenylalanine or tryptophan. The D gene is left open where the match is weak. Only some rows state a clone size, as once, few, many or a class for expanded clones.

CDR3 DNA: TGTGCCAGCAGTAAACAAACAGCTTTCTTT; CDR3 protein: CASSKQTAFF; D gene: -; V gene: TRBV28; J gene: TRBJ1-1; clone size: -
CDR3 DNA: TGTGCCAGCAGCCCGAGGGAGAACTATGGCTACACCTTC; CDR3 protein: CASSPRENYGYTF; D gene: -; V gene: TRBV6-6; J gene: TRBJ1-2; clone size: -
CDR3 DNA: TGCGCCAGCAGCTTGGAGGGGGCCCACACTGAAGCTTTCTTT; CDR3 protein: CASSLEGAHTEAFF; D gene: TRBD1; V gene: TRBV5-1; J gene: TRBJ1-1; clone size: -
CDR3 DNA: TGTGCCAGCAGCGGGAGGGCCGAAGGCTACACCTTC; CDR3 protein: CASSGRAEGYTF; D gene: -; V gene: TRBV6-6; J gene: TRBJ1-2; clone size: -
CDR3 DNA: TGTGCCAGTACCAAACTAGCGGAGTACACCGGGGAGCTGTTTTTT; CDR3 protein: CASTKLAEYTGELFF; D gene: TRBD2; V gene: TRBV19; J gene: TRBJ2-2; clone size: -
CDR3 DNA: TGCGCCAGCAGTCCGGACACGTATAATTCACCCCTCCACTTT; CDR3 protein: CASSPDTYNSPLHF; D gene: -; V gene: TRBV10-2; J gene: TRBJ1-6; clone size: -
CDR3 DNA: TGCGCCAGCAGCCAGCCGGGACAGGGGGTCAATGAGCAGTTCTTC; CDR3 protein: CASSQPGQGVNEQFF; D gene: TRBD1; V gene: TRBV5-1; J gene: TRBJ2-1; clone size: -
CDR3 DNA: TGTGCCAGCTCACCGGACAGACAAGAGACCCAGTACTTC; CDR3 protein: CASSPDRQETQYF; D gene: -; V gene: TRBV18; J gene: TRBJ2-5; clone size: -
CDR3 DNA: TGCGCCAGCAGCTTGGTAGCGACTAGCGGGGGGGCCGCTTACAATGAGCAGTTCTTC; CDR3 protein: CASSLVATSGGAAYNEQFF; D gene: TRBD2; V gene: TRBV5-1; J gene: TRBJ2-1; clone size: -
CDR3 DNA: TGTGCCAGCTCACCCACGACAGCCCTGGCCACTGAAGCTTTCTTT; CDR3 protein: CASSPTTALATEAFF; D gene: -; V gene: TRBV18; J gene: TRBJ1-1; clone size: -
CDR3 DNA: TGTGCCAGCAGAATCGGACAAGTTACCTACACCTTC; CDR3 protein: CASRIGQVTYTF; D gene: -; V gene: TRBV6-5; J gene: TRBJ1-2; clone size: -
CDR3 DNA: TGTGCCACCAGCACTCCTAGCGGGAGGGACAATGAGCAGTTCTTC; CDR3 protein: CATSTPSGRDNEQFF; D gene: TRBD2; V gene: TRBV15; J gene: TRBJ2-1; clone size: -
CDR3 DNA: TGTGCCAGCAGCTTAGATTTGAAGGGGGGGCCTGAAGCTTTCTTT; CDR3 protein: CASSLDLKGGPEAFF; D gene: -; V gene: TRBV11-3; J gene: TRBJ1-1; clone size: -
CDR3 DNA: TGTGCCAGCAGGGACACAGCAACTAATGAAAAACTGTTTTTT; CDR3 protein: CASRDTATNEKLFF; D gene: -; V gene: TRBV5-7; J gene: TRBJ1-4; clone size: -
CDR3 DNA: TGCGCCAGCAGTCAATGTTGGGGGGGATCGGGTCAGCCCCAGCATTTT; CDR3 protein: CASSQCWGGSGQPQHF; D gene: -; V gene: TRBV23-1; J gene: TRBJ1-5; clone size: once
CDR3 DNA: TGTGCCAGTACCCAGGGGGTAGCGGGAGCCAATGAGCAGTTCTTC; CDR3 protein: CASTQGVAGANEQFF; D gene: TRBD2; V gene: TRBV19; J gene: TRBJ2-1; clone size: -
CDR3 DNA: TGCGCCAGCAGCTCAGGGAGGACTGAAGCTTTCTTT; CDR3 protein: CASSSGRTEAFF; D gene: -; V gene: TRBV5-1; J gene: TRBJ1-1; clone size: -